A selection of T cell receptor beta chains follows, all from one sample in a study of shared T cell receptors in the human thymus. TCRdb's table, derived via immunoSEQ multiplex PCR, lists solely in-frame clones and lacks some. Of hundreds of thousands of clones detected, 80% to 90% appear once; the ten largest clones hold about 0.0094%. These same data were also listed under a study on human thymus T cells.

The sequenced sample consisted of thymocytes. The source is a boy under three years old with a congenital heart defect. Both conserved end residues are part of each CDR3. A D gene is named only where the DNA matches it firmly. The size entry is marked missing in some rows and otherwise reads once, few, many or a size class.

DNA	CDR3	size	J	V	D
TGTGCCAGCTCCCGGGCACAGGGCGATTGCTACACCTTC	CASSRAQGDCYTF	NA	TRBJ1-2	TRBV18	NA
TGTGCCAGCAGCCGGGACAAGAACTACGAGCAGTACTTC	CASSRDKNYEQYF	NA	TRBJ2-7	TRBV5-4	NA
TGTGCCACCAGCAGAGTTCCGGGTTCGATTTACAATGAGCAGTTCTTC	CATSRVPGSIYNEQFF	few	TRBJ2-1	TRBV15	NA
TGTGCCATTGCGACTAGCGGGGGTTACAATGAGCAGTTCTTC	CAIATSGGYNEQFF	NA	TRBJ2-1	TRBV5-6	TRBD2
TGTGCCAGCAGTGAGGCCTTCTATGGCTACACCTTC	CASSEAFYGYTF	NA	TRBJ1-2	TRBV2	NA
TGCGCCAGCAGCTACCGACTAGCCCATTCTAGCACAGATACGCAGTATTTT	CASSYRLAHSSTDTQYF	NA	TRBJ2-3	TRBV5-1	TRBD2
TGTGCCAGCAGCCCTCGACTAGTCTCCCCCAACGAGCAGTACTTC	CASSPRLVSPNEQYF	few	TRBJ2-7	TRBV27	NA
TGTGCCAGCAAAGTAGCGGACACTAGCACAGATACGCAGTATTTT	CASKVADTSTDTQYF	NA	TRBJ2-3	TRBV6-5	NA
TGTGCCAGCAGCCCTGAGCCGGGACAGGGGAGCCACGAGCAGTACTTC	CASSPEPGQGSHEQYF	few	TRBJ2-7	TRBV11-2	TRBD1
TGTGCCAGCAGCCAACAGGGTTTCGAGACCCAGTACTTC	CASSQQGFETQYF	NA	TRBJ2-5	TRBV4-2	NA
TGTGCCAGTAGTAGACAGGGGGGGAACACTGAAGCTTTCTTT	CASSRQGGNTEAFF	few	TRBJ1-1	TRBV19	TRBD1
TGCAGCGTTGACCAGTCTGGAGTCTATGGCTACACCTTC	CSVDQSGVYGYTF	few	TRBJ1-2	TRBV29-1	NA
TGCGCCAGCAGCCAAGTTAGCGGACAGGAGCCCACCGGGGAGCTGTTTTTT	CASSQVSGQEPTGELFF	NA	TRBJ2-2	TRBV4-3	NA
TGTGCCAGCAGTTACCACGACAGGGAGAATTCACCCCTCCACTTT	CASSYHDRENSPLHF	once	TRBJ1-6	TRBV6-5	TRBD1
TGTGCCAGCAGTTTATATTCGGGGGTTTCTGGAAACACCATATATTTT	CASSLYSGVSGNTIYF	once	TRBJ1-3	TRBV28	NA
TGTGCCTGGACCTACCCAGGGGGCGGCTTCTCTGGGGCCAACGTCCTGACTTTC	CAWTYPGGGFSGANVLTF	NA	TRBJ2-6	TRBV30	TRBD1
TGCGCCAGCAGCCAAAAAGGACATCCGAACACTGAAGCTTTCTTT	CASSQKGHPNTEAFF	NA	TRBJ1-1	TRBV4-1	NA
TGTGCCAGTAGTAGGTCTGCGGAGGAAGAGACCCAGTACTTC	CASSRSAEEETQYF	NA	TRBJ2-5	TRBV19	NA
TGTGCCAGCAGCCATCCCCACACAGATACGCAGTATTTT	CASSHPHTDTQYF	NA	TRBJ2-3	TRBV6-1	NA
TGCGCCAGCAGCGCCGGGACACCCATAGGTTCACCCCTCCACTTT	CASSAGTPIGSPLHF	once	TRBJ1-6	TRBV5-1	NA
TGTGCCAGCAGGACGCCCGGGGCGGGGCAACCCTACGAGCAGTACTTC	CASRTPGAGQPYEQYF	NA	TRBJ2-7	TRBV28	NA
TGTGCCAGCAGCGTCCGGGCTAGCGGGGATCTCTACAATGAGCAGTTCTTC	CASSVRASGDLYNEQFF	NA	TRBJ2-1	TRBV9	TRBD2
TGCAGCGTTGGAGACAGGGGGCTTTCCTACGAGCAGTACTTC	CSVGDRGLSYEQYF	NA	TRBJ2-7	TRBV29-1	TRBD1
TGTGCCAGCAGCCCAACCCTTCACTCTGGGGGACAAAAGAACACAGATACGCAGTATTTT	CASSPTLHSGGQKNTDTQYF	NA	TRBJ2-3	TRBV9	NA
TGCGCCAGCAGCCAAGATAGGAGGCTCCGCTTTCCCGAGCAGTACTTC	CASSQDRRLRFPEQYF	NA	TRBJ2-7	TRBV4-3	NA
TGCAGCGTTCCCTGCAATGAGCAGTTCTTC	CSVPCNEQFF	once	TRBJ2-1	TRBV29-1	NA
TGTGCCAGCAGCTTAAGACTAGCGGGGGCCTACACAGATACGCAGTATTTT	CASSLRLAGAYTDTQYF	few	TRBJ2-3	TRBV7-3	TRBD2
TGCGCCAGCAGCTTGGCCGGGCAGGGCTTAGAGGGCTACACCTTC	CASSLAGQGLEGYTF	NA	TRBJ1-2	TRBV5-1	NA
TGTGCCAGCAGCCCGGGGGTAGGGCAAGGCTACACCTTC	CASSPGVGQGYTF	NA	TRBJ1-2	TRBV14	NA
TGTGCCTGGAGATACCCCGGGGGACAGAACTATGGCTACACCTTC	CAWRYPGGQNYGYTF	NA	TRBJ1-2	TRBV30	TRBD1
TGCGCCAGCAGCCAAGTGATATTGGGCCAGGGAACCGGAAACACCATATATTTT	CASSQVILGQGTGNTIYF	NA	TRBJ1-3	TRBV4-3	NA
TGTGCCAGCTCAGAGAACAGGGATAGAACCGGGGAGCTGTTTTTT	CASSENRDRTGELFF	NA	TRBJ2-2	TRBV18	NA
TGTGCCAGCCGCCTAGCGGAGCCATACTACGAGCAGTACTTC	CASRLAEPYYEQYF	NA	TRBJ2-7	TRBV6-5	TRBD2
TGTGCCAGCAGTTTGCCGGGACAGGGGGAAACCTACGAGCAGTACTTC	CASSLPGQGETYEQYF	NA	TRBJ2-7	TRBV28	TRBD1
TGTGCCAGCAGCGTAGAGTTAGGGACAGGGTTTGCCTATGGCTACACCTTC	CASSVELGTGFAYGYTF	NA	TRBJ1-2	TRBV9	TRBD1